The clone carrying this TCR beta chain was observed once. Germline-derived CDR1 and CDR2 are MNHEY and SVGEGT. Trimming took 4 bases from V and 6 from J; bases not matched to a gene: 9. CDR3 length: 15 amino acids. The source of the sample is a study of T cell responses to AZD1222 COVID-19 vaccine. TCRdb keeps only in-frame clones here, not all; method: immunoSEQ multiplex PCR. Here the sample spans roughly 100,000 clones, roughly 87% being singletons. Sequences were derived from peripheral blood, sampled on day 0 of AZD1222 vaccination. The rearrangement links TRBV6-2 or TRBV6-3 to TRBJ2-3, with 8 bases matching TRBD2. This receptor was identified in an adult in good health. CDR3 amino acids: CASSSVSGRGDTQYF. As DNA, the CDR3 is TGTGCCAGCAGTTCCGTCAGCGGGAGAGGGGATACGCAGTATTTT.